Listed below are T cell receptor beta chains from one sample, sequenced in a study of vaccination effects on CD4 cells after COVID-19. Only in-frame clones appear in the TCRdb table, and some are missing; sequencing was by immunoSEQ multiplex PCR. This repertoire shows fewer than 90,000 clones, about 69% found once; its top ten account for less than 5.5%. No antigen has been assigned to these receptors. Here the sequenced sample was CD4+ T cells from PBMCs cultured with HIV peptides, taken before COVID-19 vaccination. These receptors were obtained from a human donor who had a prior SARS-CoV-2 infection. CDR3s leave out the opening cysteine and the closing phenylalanine or tryptophan.

v_call	j_call	cdr3_aa
TRBV20-1	TRBJ1-2	SASGPGLIT
TRBV5-1	TRBJ2-7	ASSPVGQGLSEQY
TRBV5-1	TRBJ1-2	ASSLAEGASYT
TRBV6-2/TRBV6-3	TRBJ2-1	ASSDLAGGDNEQF
TRBV5-4	TRBJ2-1	ASSLGQAVYNEQF
TRBV6-1	TRBJ1-1	ASSERSGTEAF
TRBV24-1	TRBJ2-3	ATSDLPGSGTDTQY
TRBV19	TRBJ2-3	ASSIAVSGDTQY
TRBV4-2	TRBJ2-3	ASSQDIAGARNTQY
TRBV18	TRBJ1-1	ASSPPGSYTEAF
TRBV5-4	TRBJ1-3	ASSSGSDSGGNTIY
TRBV12-2	TRBJ2-5	ASRFWGPNQETQY
TRBV20-1	TRBJ1-5	SASRTGVGMWREPQH
TRBV11-2	TRBJ2-7	ASSLNPLAGHEQY
TRBV5-1	TRBJ1-2	ASSPLTAYGYT
TRBV5-4	TRBJ2-3	ASSQGTSGRAGLRDTQY
TRBV4-1	TRBJ2-1	ASSPSPAGFYNEQF
TRBV5-8	TRBJ2-7	ASSYDYTGEQY
TRBV11-2	TRBJ2-5	ASSLGQRTPLSQETQY
TRBV19	TRBJ2-2	ASSVDANTGELF
TRBV4-2	TRBJ2-3	ASSQGAGDQDTQY
TRBV6-4	TRBJ2-2	ASPTGGLAGGANTGELF
TRBV11-3	TRBJ2-1	ASSLDMWESSYNEQF
TRBV27	TRBJ2-1	ASSFDQRTGPWF
TRBV6-1	TRBJ2-3	ASSGGTARHHNTQY
TRBV12-5	TRBJ1-1	ASGPRTGLDTEAF
TRBV3-1/TRBV3-2	TRBJ2-5	ASSLSGGQETQY
TRBV7-2	TRBJ2-6	ASSLGISGANVLT
TRBV28	TRBJ2-1	ASSPSGGGFYNEQF
TRBV5-1	TRBJ1-1	ASSFLTENTEAF